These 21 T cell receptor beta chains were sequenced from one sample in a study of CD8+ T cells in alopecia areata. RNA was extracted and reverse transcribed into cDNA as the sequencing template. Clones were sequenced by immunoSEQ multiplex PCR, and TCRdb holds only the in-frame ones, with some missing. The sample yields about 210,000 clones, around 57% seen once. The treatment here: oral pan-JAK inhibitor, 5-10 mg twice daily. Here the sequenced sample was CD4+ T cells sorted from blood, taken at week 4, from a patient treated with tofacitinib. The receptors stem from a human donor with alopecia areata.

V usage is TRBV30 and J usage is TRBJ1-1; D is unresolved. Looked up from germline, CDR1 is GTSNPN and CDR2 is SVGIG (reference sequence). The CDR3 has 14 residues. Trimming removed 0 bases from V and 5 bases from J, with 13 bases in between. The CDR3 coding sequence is TGTGCCTGGAGTGTCGGGCAGGCGGGGACTGAAGCTTTCTTT. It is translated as CAWSVGQAGTEAFF.

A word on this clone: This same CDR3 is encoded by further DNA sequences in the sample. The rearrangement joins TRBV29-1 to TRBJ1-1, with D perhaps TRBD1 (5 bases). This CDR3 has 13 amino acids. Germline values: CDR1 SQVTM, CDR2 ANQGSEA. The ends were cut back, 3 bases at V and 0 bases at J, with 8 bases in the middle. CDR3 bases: TGCAGCGTTGAGGGGGTAATGAACACTGAAGCTTTCTTT. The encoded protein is CSVEGVMNTEAFF.

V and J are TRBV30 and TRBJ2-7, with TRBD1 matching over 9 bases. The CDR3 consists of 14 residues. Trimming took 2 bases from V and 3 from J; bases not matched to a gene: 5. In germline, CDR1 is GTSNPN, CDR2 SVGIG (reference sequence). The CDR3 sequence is CAWSLGQGIYEQYF. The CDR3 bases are TGTGCCTGGAGTCTAGGACAGGGGATCTACGAGCAGTACTTC.

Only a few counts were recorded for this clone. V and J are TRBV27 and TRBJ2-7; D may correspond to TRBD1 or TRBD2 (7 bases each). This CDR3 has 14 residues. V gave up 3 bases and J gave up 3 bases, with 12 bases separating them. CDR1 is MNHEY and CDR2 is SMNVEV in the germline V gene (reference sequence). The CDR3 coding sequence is TGTGCCAGCAGTTTTGACAGGGAGGGCTACGAGCAGTACTTC. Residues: CASSFDREGYEQYF.

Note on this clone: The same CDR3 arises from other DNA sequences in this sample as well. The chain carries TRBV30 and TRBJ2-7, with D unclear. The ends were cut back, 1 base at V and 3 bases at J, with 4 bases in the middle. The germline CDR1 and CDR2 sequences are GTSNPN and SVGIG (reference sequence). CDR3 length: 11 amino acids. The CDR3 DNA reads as TGTGCCTGGAGTGGTCTCTACGAGCAGTACTTC. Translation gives CAWSGLYEQYF.

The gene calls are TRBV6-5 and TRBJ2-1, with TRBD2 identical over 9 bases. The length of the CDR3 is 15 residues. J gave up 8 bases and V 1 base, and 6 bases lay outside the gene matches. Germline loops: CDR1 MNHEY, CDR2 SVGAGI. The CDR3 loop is CASSYWSSGVHEQFF. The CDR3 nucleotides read TGTGCCAGCAGTTACTGGTCTAGCGGGGTCCATGAGCAGTTCTTC.

CDR3 DNA: TGTGCCAGCAGCTTTCTGGGGGAGACCCAGTACTTC. Translation: CASSFLGETQYF. The chain carries TRBV5-6 and TRBJ2-5; D not certain. Trimming removed 2 bases from V and 5 bases from J, with 7 bases in between. Germline V gene data show CDR1 as SGHDT and CDR2 as YYEEEE. This CDR3 contains 12 residues.

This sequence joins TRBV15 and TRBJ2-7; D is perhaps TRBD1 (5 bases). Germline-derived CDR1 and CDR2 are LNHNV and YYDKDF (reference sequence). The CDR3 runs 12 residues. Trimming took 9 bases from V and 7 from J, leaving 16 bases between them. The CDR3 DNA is TGTGCCACTAACGAAGGGGTGGGTGAGCAGTACTTC. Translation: CATNEGVGEQYF.

In DNA, the CDR3 is TGTGCCTGGGAAGACGGGACAGGGACAGATACGCAGTATTTT. Translation: CAWEDGTGTDTQYF. J is TRBJ2-3 and V is TRBV30; 9 nucleotides match TRBD1. The V gene end was trimmed by 5 bases and the J gene end by 3 bases; junction bases not matched to a gene: 6. Looked up from germline, CDR1 is GTSNPN and CDR2 is SVGIG (reference sequence). The CDR3 sequence is 14 residues long.

The CDR3: CASLEGRYNEQFF. The CDR3 DNA reads as TGTGCCTCCCTGGAGGGTCGTTACAATGAGCAGTTCTTC. The rearrangement joins TRBV30 to TRBJ2-1; TRBD2 is a possible D gene (6 bases). Germline values: CDR1 GTSNPN, CDR2 SVGIG (reference sequence). The length of the CDR3 is 13 residues. The V end lost 7 bases, the J end lost 4 bases, and 14 bases lay between the germline ends.

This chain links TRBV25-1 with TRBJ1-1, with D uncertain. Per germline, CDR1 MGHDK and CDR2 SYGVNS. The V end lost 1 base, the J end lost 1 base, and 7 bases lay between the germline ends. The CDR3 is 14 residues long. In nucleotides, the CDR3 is TGTGCCAGCAGTGAATCCCCCACGAACACTGAAGCTTTCTTT. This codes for CASSESPTNTEAFF.

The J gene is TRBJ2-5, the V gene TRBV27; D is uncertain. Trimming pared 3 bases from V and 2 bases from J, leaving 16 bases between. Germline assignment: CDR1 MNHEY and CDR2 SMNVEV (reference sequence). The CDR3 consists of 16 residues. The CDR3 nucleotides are TGTGCCAGCAGTTTGATTATCCGAGGCCGTCAAGAGACCCAGTACTTC. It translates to CASSLIIRGRQETQYF.

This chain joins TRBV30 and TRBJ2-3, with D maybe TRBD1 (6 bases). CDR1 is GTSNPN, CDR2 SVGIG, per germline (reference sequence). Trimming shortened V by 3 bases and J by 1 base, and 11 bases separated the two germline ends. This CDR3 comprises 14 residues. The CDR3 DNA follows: TGTGCCTGGAGACCGGGACACGGCACAGATACGCAGTATTTT. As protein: CAWRPGHGTDTQYF.

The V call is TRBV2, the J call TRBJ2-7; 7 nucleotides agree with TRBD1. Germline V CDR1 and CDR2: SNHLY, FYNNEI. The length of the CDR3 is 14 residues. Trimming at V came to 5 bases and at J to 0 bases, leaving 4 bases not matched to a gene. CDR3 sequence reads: CASSKGQSSYEQYF. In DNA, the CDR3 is TGTGCCAGCAGTAAGGGACAGAGCTCCTACGAGCAGTACTTC.

Here the CDR3 reads CASSLTVQATDTQYF. The CDR3, as DNA: TGCGCCAGCAGCTTAACTGTACAGGCAACAGATACGCAGTATTTT. The V call is TRBV5-1, the J call TRBJ2-3; a weak D match, TRBD1 (5 bases). The V end was cut by 2 bases, the J end by 3 bases, with 13 bases between. This CDR3 has 15 amino acids. Per the germline V gene, CDR1 is SGHRS and CDR2 is YFSETQ.

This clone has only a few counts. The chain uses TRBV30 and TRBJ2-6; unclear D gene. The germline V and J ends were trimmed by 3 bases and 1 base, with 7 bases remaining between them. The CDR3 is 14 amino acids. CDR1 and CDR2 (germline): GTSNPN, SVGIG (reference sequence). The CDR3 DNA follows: TGTGCCTGGAGAACGCTATCTGGGGCCAACGTCCTGACTTTC. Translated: CAWRTLSGANVLTF.

This chain's CDR3 is CASSPTAGSNQPQHF. In DNA form, the CDR3 reads TGTGCCAGTAGTCCTACCGCCGGTAGCAATCAGCCCCAGCATTTT. The V gene is TRBV19, the J gene TRBJ1-5, with D unresolved. The CDR3 spans 15 residues. Trimming pared 5 bases from V and 0 bases from J, leaving 11 bases between. CDR1 and CDR2 (germline): LNHDA, SQIVND (reference sequence).

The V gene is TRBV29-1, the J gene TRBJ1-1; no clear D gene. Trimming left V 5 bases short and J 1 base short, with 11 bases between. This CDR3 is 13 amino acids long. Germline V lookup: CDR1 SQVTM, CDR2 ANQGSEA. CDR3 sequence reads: CSVLEQTNTEAFF. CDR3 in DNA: TGCAGCGTTCTAGAACAGACGAACACTGAAGCTTTCTTT. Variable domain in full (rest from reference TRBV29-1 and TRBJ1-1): SAVISQKPSRDICQRGTSLTIQCQVDSQVTMMFWYRQQPGQSLTLIATANQGSEATYESGFVIDKFPISRPNLTFSTLTVSNMSPEDSSIYLCSVLEQTNTEAFFGQGTRLTVV.

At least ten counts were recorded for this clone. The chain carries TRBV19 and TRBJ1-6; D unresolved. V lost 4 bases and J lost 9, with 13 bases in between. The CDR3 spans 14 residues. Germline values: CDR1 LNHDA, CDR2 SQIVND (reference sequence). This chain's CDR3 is CASSTMGSGSPLHF. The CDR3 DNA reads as TGTGCCAGTAGTACCATGGGGAGTGGTTCACCCCTCCACTTT.

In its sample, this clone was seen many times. DNA of the CDR3: TGTGCCAGCAGCTTGTTACGTCGGCTAGATGGCACAGATACGCAGTATTTT. Its protein product is CASSLLRRLDGTDTQYF. The genes are TRBV5-6 and TRBJ2-3, with no clear D. The CDR3 has 17 residues. V gave up 1 base and J gave up 1 base, with 16 bases separating them. Per germline, CDR1 SGHDT and CDR2 YYEEEE.

The CDR3 sequence: CSVAGNEQFF. CDR3 DNA sequence: TGCAGCGTTGCGGGGAATGAGCAGTTCTTC. The chain joins TRBV29-1 to TRBJ2-1, with D possibly being TRBD2 (5 bases). This CDR3 comprises 10 residues. Looked up from germline, CDR1 is SQVTM and CDR2 is ANQGSEA. The V end lost 4 bases, the J end lost 7 bases, and 5 bases lay between the germline ends.